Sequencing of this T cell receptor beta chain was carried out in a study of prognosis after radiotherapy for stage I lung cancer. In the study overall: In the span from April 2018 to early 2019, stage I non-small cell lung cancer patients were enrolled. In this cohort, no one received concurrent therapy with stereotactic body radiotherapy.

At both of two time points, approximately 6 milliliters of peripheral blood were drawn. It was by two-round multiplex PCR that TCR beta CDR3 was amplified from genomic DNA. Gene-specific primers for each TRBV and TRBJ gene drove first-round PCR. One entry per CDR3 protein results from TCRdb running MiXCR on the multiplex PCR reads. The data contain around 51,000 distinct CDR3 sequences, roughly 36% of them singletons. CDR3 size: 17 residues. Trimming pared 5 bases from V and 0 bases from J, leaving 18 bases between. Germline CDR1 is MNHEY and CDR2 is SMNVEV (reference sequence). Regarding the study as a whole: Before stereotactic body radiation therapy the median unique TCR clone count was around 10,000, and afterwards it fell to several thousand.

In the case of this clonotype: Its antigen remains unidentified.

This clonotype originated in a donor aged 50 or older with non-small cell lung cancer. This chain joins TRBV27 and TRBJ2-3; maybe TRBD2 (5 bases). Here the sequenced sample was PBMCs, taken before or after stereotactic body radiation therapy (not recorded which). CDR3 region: CASSPGLTRRSTDTQYF. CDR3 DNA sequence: TGTGCCAGCAGTCCGGGATTGACCCGCCGAAGCACAGATACGCAGTATTTT.